The 4 T cell receptor beta chains reported below all come from one sample, sequenced in a study of blood T cell repertoires in COVID-19. Here immunoSEQ multiplex PCR was the method, and the copy in TCRdb shows in-frame clones only, minus some. Of around 250,000 clones in the sample, around 90% are singletons; the top ten hold under 9%. The source material was peripheral blood. The receptors stem from a woman between 70 and 85 years old with active or convalescent COVID-19.

V gene TRBV24-1 combines with J gene TRBJ1-4; 7 bases match TRBD1. V was clipped by 2 bases and J by 10 bases; unmatched bases: 9. CDR1 KGHDR and CDR2 SFDVKD come from the germline V gene. CDR3 length: 15 amino acids. The CDR3, as DNA: TGTGCCACCAGTGATTCTTCGACAGGGACCAGAAAACTGTTTTTT. Its translation is CATSDSSTGTRKLFF.

The chain employs TRBV7-6 and TRBJ2-2; D is uncertain. This CDR3 contains 14 residues. Trimming removed 5 bases at V and 7 bases at J, with 14 bases between. Germline lookup yields CDR1 SGHVS and CDR2 FNYEAQ. CDR3 DNA sequence: TGTGCCAGCAGCGTGAGTCAGGCGAACGGGGAGCTGTTTTTT. Its translation is CASSVSQANGELFF.

The table lists this clone with a few counts. The chain carries TRBV2 and TRBJ1-5, with D tentatively TRBD1 (6 bases). Germline CDR1 and CDR2: SNHLY and FYNNEI. Trimming took off 4 bases at V and 4 bases at J, with 14 bases between the two ends. The CDR3 is made up of 15 amino acids. The CDR3 here is CASSGGQGTNQPQHF. In nucleotides, the CDR3 is TGTGCCAGCAGTGGGGGGCAGGGGACGAATCAGCCCCAGCATTTT.

This clone has just a few counts. This sequence joins TRBV5-1 and TRBJ1-1; 8 nucleotides agree with TRBD1. This CDR3 has 15 amino acids. Germline values: CDR1 SGHRS, CDR2 YFSETQ. V lost 4 bases to trimming and J lost 5 bases; unmatched junction nucleotides: 10. CDR3 DNA: TGCGCCAGCAGCCTCGACGGACAGGGTTATACTGAAGCTTTCTTT. This sequence encodes CASSLDGQGYTEAFF.